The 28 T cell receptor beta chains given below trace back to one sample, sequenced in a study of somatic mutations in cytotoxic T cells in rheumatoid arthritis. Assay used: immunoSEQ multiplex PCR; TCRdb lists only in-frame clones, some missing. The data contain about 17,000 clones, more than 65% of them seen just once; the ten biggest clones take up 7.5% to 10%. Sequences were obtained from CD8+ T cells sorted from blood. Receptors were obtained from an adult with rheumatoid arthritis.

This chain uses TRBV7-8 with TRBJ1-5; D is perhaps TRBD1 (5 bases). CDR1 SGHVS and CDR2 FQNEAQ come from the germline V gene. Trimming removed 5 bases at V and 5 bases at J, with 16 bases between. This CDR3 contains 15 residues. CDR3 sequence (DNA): TGTGCCAGCAGCGTCCGGGACGGCACGGATCAGCCCCAGCATTTT. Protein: CASSVRDGTDQPQHF.

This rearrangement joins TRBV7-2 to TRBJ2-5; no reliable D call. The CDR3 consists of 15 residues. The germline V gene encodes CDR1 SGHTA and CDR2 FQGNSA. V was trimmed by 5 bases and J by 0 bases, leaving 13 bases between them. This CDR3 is CASSPGWQYQETQYF. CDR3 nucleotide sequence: TGTGCCAGCAGCCCCGGGTGGCAGTACCAAGAGACCCAGTACTTC.

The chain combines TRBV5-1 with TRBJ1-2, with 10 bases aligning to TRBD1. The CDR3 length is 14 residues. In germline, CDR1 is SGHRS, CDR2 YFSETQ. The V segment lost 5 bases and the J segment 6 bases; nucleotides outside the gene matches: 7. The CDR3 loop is CASRPRQGADGYTF. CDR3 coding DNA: TGCGCCAGCAGACCTCGACAGGGGGCTGATGGCTACACCTTC.

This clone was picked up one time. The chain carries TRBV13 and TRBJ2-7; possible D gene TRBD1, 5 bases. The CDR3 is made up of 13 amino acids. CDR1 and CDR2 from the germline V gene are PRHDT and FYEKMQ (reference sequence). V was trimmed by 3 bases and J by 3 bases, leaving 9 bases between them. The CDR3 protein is CASSFKDNYEQYF. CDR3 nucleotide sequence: TGTGCCAGCAGCTTTAAGGACAACTACGAGCAGTACTTC.

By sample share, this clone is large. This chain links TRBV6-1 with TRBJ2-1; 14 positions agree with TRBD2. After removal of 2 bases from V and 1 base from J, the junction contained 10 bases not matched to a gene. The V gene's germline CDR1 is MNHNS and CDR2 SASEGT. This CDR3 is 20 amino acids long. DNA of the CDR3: TGTGCCAGCAGTGAAACGTCTGGGACTAGCGGGAGTATGTCCTACAATGAGCAGTTCTTC. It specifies CASSETSGTSGSMSYNEQFF.

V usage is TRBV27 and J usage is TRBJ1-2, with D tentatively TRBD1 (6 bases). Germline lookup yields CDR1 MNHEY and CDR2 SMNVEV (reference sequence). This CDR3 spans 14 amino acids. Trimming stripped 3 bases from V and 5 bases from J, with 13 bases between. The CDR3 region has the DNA TGTGCCAGCAGTTTGAAGGGACAAGCGTATGGCTACACCTTC. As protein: CASSLKGQAYGYTF.

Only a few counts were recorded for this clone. The CDR3 protein is CASSYGNTIYF. CDR3 DNA: TGTGCCAGCAGTTACGGAAACACCATATATTTT. The rearrangement uses TRBV6-5 and TRBJ1-3; D unclear. The CDR3 covers 11 residues. Germline lookup yields CDR1 MNHEY and CDR2 SVGAGI. Trimming took 2 bases from V and 4 from J, leaving 0 bases between them.

CDR3 sequence: CASSLAHLGGRNYGYTF. The DNA of the CDR3 is TGCGCCAGCAGCTTGGCCCACCTAGGGGGCAGGAACTATGGCTACACCTTC. The V and J genes are TRBV5-1 and TRBJ1-2, with 7 nucleotides matching TRBD1. The CDR3 runs 17 residues. Germline lookup yields CDR1 SGHRS and CDR2 YFSETQ. The trim removed 0 bases at V and 2 bases at J, leaving 10 bases unmatched.

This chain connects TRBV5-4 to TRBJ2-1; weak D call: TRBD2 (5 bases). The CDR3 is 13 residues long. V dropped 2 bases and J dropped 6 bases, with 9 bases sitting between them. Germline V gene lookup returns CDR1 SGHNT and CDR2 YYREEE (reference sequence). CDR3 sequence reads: CASSFTSSNEQFF. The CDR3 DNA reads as TGTGCCAGCAGCTTCACTAGTAGCAATGAGCAGTTCTTC.

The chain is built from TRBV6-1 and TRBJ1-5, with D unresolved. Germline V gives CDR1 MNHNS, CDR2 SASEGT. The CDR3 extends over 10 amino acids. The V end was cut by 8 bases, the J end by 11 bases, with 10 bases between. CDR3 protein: CASEGLTQHF. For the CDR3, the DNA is TGTGCCAGCGAGGGCCTGACCCAGCATTTT.

The CDR3 spells CASKPGLAGADTQYF. The CDR3 region has the DNA TGTGCCAGCAAACCAGGACTAGCGGGGGCAGATACGCAGTATTTT. The chain combines TRBV27 with TRBJ2-3, with TRBD2 matching over 13 bases. CDR1 and CDR2 from the germline V gene are MNHEY and SMNVEV (reference sequence). The CDR3 loop spans 15 amino acids. Trimming took 7 bases from V and 4 from J; bases not matched to a gene: 5.

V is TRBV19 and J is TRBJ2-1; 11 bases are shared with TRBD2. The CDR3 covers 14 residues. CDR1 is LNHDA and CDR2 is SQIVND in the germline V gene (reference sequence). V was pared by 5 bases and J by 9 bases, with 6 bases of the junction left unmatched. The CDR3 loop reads CASSPLAGGTEQFF. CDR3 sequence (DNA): TGTGCCAGTAGTCCGCTAGCGGGGGGCACTGAGCAGTTCTTC.

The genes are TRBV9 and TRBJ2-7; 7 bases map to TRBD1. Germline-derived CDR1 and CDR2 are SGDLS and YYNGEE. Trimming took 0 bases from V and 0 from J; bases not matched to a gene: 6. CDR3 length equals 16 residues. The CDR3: CASSVGTGTASYEQYF. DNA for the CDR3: TGTGCCAGCAGCGTAGGGACCGGGACAGCCTCCTACGAGCAGTACTTC.

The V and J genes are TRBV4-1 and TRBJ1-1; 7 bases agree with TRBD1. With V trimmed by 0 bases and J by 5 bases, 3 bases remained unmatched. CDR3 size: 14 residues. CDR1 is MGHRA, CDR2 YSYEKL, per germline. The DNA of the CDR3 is TGCGCCAGCAGCCAAGATAGGGGGCCAACTGAAGCTTTCTTT. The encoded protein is CASSQDRGPTEAFF.

The CDR3 DNA is TGCAGCGTTCGCCGGGTGGAGGGAAACACCATATATTTT. As protein: CSVRRVEGNTIYF. The rearrangement joins TRBV29-1 to TRBJ1-3; D not resolved. The V end lost 5 bases, the J end lost 4 bases, and 12 bases lay between the germline ends. Germline V gene lookup returns CDR1 SQVTM and CDR2 ANQGSEA. The CDR3 is made up of 13 amino acids.

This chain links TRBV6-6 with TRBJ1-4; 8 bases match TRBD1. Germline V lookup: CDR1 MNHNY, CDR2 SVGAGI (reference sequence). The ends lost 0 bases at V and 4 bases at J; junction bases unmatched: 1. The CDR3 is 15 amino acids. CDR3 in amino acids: CASSYSDRVNEKLFF. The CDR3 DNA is TGTGCCAGCAGTTACTCGGACAGGGTTAATGAAAAACTGTTTTTT.

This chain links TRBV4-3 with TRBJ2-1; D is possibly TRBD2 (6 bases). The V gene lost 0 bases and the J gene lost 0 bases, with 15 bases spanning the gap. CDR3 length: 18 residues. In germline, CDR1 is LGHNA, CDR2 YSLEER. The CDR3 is CASSQDALRGVSYNEQFF. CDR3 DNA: TGCGCCAGCAGCCAAGATGCCCTCCGCGGGGTCTCCTACAATGAGCAGTTCTTC.

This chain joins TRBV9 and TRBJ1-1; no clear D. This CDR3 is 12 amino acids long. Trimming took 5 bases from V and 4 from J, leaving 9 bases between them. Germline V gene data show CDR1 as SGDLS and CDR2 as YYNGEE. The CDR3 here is CASSQDLTEAFF. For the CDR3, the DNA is TGTGCCAGCAGTCAGGACCTCACTGAAGCTTTCTTT.

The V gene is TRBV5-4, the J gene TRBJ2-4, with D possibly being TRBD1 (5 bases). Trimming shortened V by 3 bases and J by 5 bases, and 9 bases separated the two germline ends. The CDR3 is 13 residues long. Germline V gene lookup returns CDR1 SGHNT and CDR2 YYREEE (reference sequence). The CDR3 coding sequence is TGTGCCAGCAGCTCCGCAGGGCAAAACATTCAGTACTTC. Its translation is CASSSAGQNIQYF.

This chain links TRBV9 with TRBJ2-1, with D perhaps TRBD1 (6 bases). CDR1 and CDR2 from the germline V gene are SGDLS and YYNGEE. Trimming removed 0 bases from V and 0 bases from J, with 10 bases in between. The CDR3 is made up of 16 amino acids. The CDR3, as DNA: TGTGCCAGCAGCGTAGAACCGGGACACTCCTACAATGAGCAGTTCTTC. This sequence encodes CASSVEPGHSYNEQFF. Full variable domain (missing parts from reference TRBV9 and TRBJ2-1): DSGVTQTPKHLITATGQRVTLRCSPRSGDLSVYWYQQSLDQGLQFLIQYYNGEERAKGNILERFSAQQFPDLHSELNLSSLELGDSALYFCASSVEPGHSYNEQFFGPGTRLTVL.

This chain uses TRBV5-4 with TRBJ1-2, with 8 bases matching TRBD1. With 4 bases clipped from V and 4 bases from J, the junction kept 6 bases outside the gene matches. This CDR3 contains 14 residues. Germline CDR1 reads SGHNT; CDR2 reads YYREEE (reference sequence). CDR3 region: CASSVTGVSYGYTF. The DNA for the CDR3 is TGTGCCAGCAGCGTGACAGGGGTGAGCTATGGCTACACCTTC. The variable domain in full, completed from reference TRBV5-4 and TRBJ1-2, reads ETGVTQSPTHLIKTRGQQVTLRCSSQSGHNTVSWYQQALGQGPQFIFQYYREEENGRGNFPPRFSGLQFPNYSSELNVNALELDDSALYLCASSVTGVSYGYTFGSGTRLTVV.

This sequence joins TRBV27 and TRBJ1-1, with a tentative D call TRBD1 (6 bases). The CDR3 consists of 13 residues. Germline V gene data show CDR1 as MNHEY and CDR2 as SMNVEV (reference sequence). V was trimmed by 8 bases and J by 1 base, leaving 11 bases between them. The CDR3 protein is CASSGTPNTEAFF. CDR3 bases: TGTGCCAGCTCCGGGACACCGAACACTGAAGCTTTCTTT.

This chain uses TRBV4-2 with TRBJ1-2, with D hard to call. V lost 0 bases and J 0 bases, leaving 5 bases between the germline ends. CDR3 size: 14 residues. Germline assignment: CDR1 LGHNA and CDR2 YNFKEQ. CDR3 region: CASSQDRTNYGYTF. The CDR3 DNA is TGTGCCAGCAGCCAAGATAGGACTAACTATGGCTACACCTTC.

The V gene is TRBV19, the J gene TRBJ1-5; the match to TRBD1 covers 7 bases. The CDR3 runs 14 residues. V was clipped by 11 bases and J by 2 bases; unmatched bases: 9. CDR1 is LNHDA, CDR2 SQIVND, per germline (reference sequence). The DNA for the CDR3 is TGTGCCCCCACCAGACAGGGTGGCAATCAGCCCCAGCATTTT. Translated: CAPTRQGGNQPQHF.

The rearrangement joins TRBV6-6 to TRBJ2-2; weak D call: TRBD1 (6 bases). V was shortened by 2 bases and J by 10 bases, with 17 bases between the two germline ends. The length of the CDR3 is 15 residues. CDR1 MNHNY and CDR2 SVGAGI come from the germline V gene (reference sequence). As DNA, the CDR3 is TGTGCCAGCAGTTACATGGCAGGGGCCTTCGAGGAGCTGTTTTTT. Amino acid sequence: CASSYMAGAFEELFF.

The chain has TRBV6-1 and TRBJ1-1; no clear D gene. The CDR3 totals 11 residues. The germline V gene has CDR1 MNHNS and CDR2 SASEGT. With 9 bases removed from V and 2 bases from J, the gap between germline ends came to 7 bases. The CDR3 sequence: CARRRNTEAFF. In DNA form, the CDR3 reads TGTGCCAGAAGACGTAACACTGAAGCTTTCTTT.

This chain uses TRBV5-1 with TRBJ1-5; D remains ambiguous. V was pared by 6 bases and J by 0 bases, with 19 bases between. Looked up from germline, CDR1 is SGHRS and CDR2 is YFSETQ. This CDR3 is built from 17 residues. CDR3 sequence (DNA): TGCGCCAGCACCCCTCGTTGTAGTATAGATAGCAATCAGCCCCAGCATTTT. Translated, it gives CASTPRCSIDSNQPQHF.

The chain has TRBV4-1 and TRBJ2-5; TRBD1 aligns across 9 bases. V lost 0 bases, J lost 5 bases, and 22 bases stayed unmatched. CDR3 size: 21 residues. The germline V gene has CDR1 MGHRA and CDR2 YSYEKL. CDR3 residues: CASSQDSITGGGGGAGETQYF. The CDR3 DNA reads TGCGCCAGCAGCCAAGATTCTATTACAGGGGGCGGGGGCGGGGCAGGGGAGACCCAGTACTTC.